This TCR beta chain was documented in a study of Tregs in tolerant kidney transplant recipients. Clones were sequenced by immunoSEQ multiplex PCR, and TCRdb holds only the in-frame ones, with some missing. The sample records 70,000 to 95,000 clones, under 95% being singletons. V lost 1 base and J lost 1, with 10 bases in between. There are 15 residues in the CDR3. Germline V CDR1 and CDR2: SGHAT, FQNNGV. The TCR was taken from a human donor who received a combined kidney and bone marrow transplant. The rearrangement joins TRBV11-2 to TRBJ1-1; no definite D call. This material consisted of Tregs from blood, taken before the transplant. CDR3 in amino acids: CASSLGTGRNTEAFF. CDR3 DNA sequence: TGTGCCAGCAGCTTAGGGACGGGGAGGAACACTGAAGCTTTCTTT.